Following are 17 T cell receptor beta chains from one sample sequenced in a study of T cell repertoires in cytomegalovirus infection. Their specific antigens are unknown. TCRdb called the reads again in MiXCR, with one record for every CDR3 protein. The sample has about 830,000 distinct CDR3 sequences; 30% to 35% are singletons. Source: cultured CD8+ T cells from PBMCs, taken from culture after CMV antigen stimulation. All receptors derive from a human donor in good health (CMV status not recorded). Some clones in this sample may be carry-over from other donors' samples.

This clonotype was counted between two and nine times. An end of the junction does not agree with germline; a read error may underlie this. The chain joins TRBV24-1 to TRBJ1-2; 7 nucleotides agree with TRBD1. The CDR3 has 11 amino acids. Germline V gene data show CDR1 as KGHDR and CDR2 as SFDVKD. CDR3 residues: CATSDGEDRSF. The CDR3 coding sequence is TGTGCCACCAGTGATGGGGAGGACAGGTCCTTC.

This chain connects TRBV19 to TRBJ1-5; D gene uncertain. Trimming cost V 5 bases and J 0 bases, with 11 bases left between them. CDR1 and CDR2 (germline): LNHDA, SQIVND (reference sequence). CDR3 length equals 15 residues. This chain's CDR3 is CASSFYDNSNQPQHF. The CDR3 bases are TGTGCCAGTAGTTTTTATGACAATAGCAATCAGCCCCAGCATTTT. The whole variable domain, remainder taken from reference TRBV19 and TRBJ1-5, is DGGITQSPKYLFRKEGQNVTLSCEQNLNHDAMYWYRQDPGQGLRLIYYSQIVNDFQKGDIAEGYSVSREKKESFPLTVTSAQKNPTAFYLCASSFYDNSNQPQHFGDGTRLSIL.

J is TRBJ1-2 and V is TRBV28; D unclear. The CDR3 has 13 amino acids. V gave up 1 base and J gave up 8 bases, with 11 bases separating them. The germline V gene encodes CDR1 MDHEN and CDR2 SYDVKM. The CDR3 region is CASSLSPLTGYTF. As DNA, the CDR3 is TGTGCCAGCAGTTTATCCCCTCTTACGGGCTACACCTTC.

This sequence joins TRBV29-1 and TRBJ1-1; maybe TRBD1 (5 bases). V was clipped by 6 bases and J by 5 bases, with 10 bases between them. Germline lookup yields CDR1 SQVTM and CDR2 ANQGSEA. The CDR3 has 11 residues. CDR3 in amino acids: CSVLWGTEAFF. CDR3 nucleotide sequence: TGCAGCGTATTGTGGGGGACTGAAGCTTTCTTT. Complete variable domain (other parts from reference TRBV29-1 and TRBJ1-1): SAVISQKPSRDICQRGTSLTIQCQVDSQVTMMFWYRQQPGQSLTLIATANQGSEATYESGFVIDKFPISRPNLTFSTLTVSNMSPEDSSIYLCSVLWGTEAFFGQGTRLTVV.

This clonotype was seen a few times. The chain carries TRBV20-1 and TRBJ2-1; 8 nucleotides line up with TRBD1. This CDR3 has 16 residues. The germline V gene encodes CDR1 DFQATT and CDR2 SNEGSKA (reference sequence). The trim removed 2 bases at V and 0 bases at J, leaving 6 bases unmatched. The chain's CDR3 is CSARKSGQGSYNEQFF. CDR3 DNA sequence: TGCAGTGCTAGAAAATCCGGACAGGGCTCCTACAATGAGCAGTTCTTC.

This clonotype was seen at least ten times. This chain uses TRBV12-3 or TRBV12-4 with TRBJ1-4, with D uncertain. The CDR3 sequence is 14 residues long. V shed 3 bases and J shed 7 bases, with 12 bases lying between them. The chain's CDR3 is CASSFRTSIEKLFF. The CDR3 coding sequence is TGTGCCAGCAGTTTTCGGACCTCGATTGAAAAACTGTTTTTT.

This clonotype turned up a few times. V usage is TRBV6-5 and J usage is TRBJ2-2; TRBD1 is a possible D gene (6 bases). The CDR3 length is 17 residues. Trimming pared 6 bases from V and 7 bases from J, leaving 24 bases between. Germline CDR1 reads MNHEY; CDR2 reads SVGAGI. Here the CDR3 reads CASSLVTLAGVIGELFF. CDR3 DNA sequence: TGTGCCAGCAGCTTAGTTACGTTGGCAGGGGTTATCGGGGAGCTGTTTTTT.

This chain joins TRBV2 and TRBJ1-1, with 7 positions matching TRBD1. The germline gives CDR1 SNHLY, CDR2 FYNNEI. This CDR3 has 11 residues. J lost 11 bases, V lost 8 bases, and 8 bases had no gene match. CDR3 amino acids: CASLDRKKAFF. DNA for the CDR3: TGTGCCAGCTTGGACAGGAAGAAGGCTTTCTTT.

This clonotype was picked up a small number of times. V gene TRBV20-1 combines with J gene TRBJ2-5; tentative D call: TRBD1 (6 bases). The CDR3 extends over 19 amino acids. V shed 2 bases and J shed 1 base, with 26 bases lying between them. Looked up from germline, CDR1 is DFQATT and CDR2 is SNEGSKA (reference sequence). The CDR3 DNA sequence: TGCAGTGCTAGAAGATCCGCTTCAGGGGTGGGGGCACCCCAAGAGACCCAGTACTTC. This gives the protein CSARRSASGVGAPQETQYF.

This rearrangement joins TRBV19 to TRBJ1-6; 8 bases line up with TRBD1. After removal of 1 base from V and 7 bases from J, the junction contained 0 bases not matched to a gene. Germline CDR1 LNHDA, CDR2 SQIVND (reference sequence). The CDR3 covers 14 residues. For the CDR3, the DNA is TGTGCCAGTAGTATAGGACAGGGGAATTCACCCCTCCACTTT. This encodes CASSIGQGNSPLHF.

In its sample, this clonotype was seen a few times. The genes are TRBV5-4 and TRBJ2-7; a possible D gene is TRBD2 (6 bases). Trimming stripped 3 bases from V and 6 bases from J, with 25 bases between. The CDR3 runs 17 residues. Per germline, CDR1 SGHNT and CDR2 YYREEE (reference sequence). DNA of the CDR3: TGTGCCAGCAGCTCCTTGCCGAGGCGGGGAACTTTTCTCGAGCAGTACGTC. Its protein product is CASSSLPRRGTFLEQYV.

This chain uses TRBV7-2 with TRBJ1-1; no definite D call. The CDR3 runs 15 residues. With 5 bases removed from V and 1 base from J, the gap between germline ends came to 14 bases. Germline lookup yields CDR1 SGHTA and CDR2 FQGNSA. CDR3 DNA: TGTGCCAGCAGCCCGATTGTGGGAAGGAACACTGAAGCTTTCTTT. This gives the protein CASSPIVGRNTEAFF.

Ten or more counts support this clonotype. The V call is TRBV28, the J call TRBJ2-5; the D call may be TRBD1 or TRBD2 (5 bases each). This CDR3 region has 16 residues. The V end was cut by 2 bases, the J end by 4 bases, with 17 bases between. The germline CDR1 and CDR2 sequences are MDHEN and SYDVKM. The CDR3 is CASSLTPRGVGETQYF. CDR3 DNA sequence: TGTGCCAGCAGTTTAACCCCGAGGGGCGTCGGAGAGACCCAGTACTTC. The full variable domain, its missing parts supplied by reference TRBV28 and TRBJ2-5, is DVKVTQSSRYLVKRTGEKVFLECVQDMDHENMFWYRQDPGLGLRLIYFSYDVKMKEKGDIPEGYSVSREKKERFSLILESASTNQTSMYLCASSLTPRGVGETQYFGPGTRLLVL.

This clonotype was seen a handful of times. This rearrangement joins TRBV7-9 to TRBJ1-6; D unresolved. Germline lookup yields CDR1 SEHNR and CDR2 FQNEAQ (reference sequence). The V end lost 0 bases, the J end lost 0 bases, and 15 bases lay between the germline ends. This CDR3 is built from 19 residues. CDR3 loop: CASSLAFWWVSSYNSPLHF. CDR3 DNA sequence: TGTGCCAGCAGCTTAGCCTTCTGGTGGGTAAGCTCCTATAATTCACCCCTCCACTTT.

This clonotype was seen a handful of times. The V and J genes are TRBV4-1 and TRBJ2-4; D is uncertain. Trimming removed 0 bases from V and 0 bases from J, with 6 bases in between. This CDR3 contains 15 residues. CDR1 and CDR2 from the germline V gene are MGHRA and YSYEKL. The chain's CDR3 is CASSQDRLAKNIQYF. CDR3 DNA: TGCGCCAGCAGCCAAGATCGTCTAGCCAAAAACATTCAGTACTTC.

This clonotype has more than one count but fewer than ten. As DNA, the CDR3 is TGTGCCAGCAGCTTACCTCGGGACAGGGTGTTTGACACTGAAGCTTTCTTT. Amino acids: CASSLPRDRVFDTEAFF. The chain employs TRBV7-9 and TRBJ1-1; 9 bases agree with TRBD1. The CDR3 has 17 amino acids. Trimming at V came to 2 bases and at J to 3 bases, leaving 10 bases not matched to a gene. CDR1 is SEHNR, CDR2 FQNEAQ, per germline (reference sequence). The variable domain in full, with the rest retrieved from reference TRBV7-9 and TRBJ1-1, is DTGVSQNPRHKITKRGQNVTFRCDPISEHNRLYWYRQTLGQGPEFLTYFQNEAQLEKSRLLSDRFSAERPKGSFSTLEIQRTEQGDSAMYLCASSLPRDRVFDTEAFFGQGTRLTVV.

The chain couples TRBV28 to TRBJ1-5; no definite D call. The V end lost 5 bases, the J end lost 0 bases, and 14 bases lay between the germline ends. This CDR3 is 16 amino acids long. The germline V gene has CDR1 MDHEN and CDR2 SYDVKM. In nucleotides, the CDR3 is TGTGCCAGCAGTATCCCTTTAAGGGATAGCAATCAGCCCCAGCATTTT. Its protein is CASSIPLRDSNQPQHF. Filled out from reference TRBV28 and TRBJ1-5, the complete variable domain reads DVKVTQSSRYLVKRTGEKVFLECVQDMDHENMFWYRQDPGLGLRLIYFSYDVKMKEKGDIPEGYSVSREKKERFSLILESASTNQTSMYLCASSIPLRDSNQPQHFGDGTRLSIL.